This T cell receptor (beta chain) originates from a study of blood T cells in healthy people across ages. A second PCR of roughly 7 to 11 cycles used a sample-barcoded 5' primer and a J-beta primer mix. TCRdb called the 5' RACE reads again in MiXCR, with one record for every CDR3 protein. The repertoire holds approximately 800,000 distinct CDR3 sequences, with about 36% as singletons. Sequenced sample: blood. The clonotype originates from a man younger than 35 in good health.

CDR3 residues: CASERGGQQYF. The CDR3 DNA reads as TGTGCCAGCGAACGGGGGGGACAGCAGTACTTC. This rearrangement joins TRBV12-3 or TRBV12-4 to TRBJ2-5; tentatively, D is TRBD2 (8 bases). The CDR3 runs to 11 residues. The ends were cut back, 8 bases at V and 11 bases at J, with 15 bases in the middle.